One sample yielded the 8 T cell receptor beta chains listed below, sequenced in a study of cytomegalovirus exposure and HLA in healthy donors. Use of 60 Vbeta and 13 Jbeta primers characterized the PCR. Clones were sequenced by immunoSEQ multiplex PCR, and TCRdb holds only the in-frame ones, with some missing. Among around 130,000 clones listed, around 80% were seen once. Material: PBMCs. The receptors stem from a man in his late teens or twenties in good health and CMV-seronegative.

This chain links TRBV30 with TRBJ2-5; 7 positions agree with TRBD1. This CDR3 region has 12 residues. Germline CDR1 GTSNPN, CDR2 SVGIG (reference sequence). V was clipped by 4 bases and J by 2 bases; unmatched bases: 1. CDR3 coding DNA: TGTGCCTGGAAGGGACAGCAAGAGACCCAGTACTTC. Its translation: CAWKGQQETQYF.

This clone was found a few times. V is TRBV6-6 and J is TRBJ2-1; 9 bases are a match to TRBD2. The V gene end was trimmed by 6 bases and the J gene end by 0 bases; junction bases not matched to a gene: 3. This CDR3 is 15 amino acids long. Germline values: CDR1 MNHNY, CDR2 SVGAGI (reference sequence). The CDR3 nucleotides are TGTGCCAGCAGACATAGCGGGAGCTCCTACAATGAGCAGTTCTTC. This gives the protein CASRHSGSSYNEQFF.

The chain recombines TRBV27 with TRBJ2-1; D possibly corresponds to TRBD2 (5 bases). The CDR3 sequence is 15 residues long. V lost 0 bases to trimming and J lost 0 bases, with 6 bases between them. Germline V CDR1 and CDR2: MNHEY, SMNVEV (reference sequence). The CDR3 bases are TGTGCCAGCAGTTTATCAACTAGCTCCTACAATGAGCAGTTCTTC. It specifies CASSLSTSSYNEQFF.

DNA for the CDR3: TGCGCCAGCAGCCAAGAGCGGAGCGGGAGGGCCCTTGACGAGCAGTACTTC. As protein: CASSQERSGRALDEQYF. This chain joins TRBV4-3 and TRBJ2-7; 10 bases fit TRBD2. This CDR3 has 17 residues. In germline, CDR1 is LGHNA, CDR2 YSLEER. Losses at the gene ends were 0 bases for V and 5 bases for J; bases not matched to a gene: 10.

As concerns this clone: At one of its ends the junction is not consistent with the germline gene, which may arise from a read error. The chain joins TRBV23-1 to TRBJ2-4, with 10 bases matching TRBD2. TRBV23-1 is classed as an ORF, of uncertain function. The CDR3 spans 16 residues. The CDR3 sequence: CASSQSGRVAENIQYF. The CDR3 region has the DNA TGCGCCAGCAGCCAAAGCGGGAGGGTAGCCGAAAACATTCAGTACTTC.

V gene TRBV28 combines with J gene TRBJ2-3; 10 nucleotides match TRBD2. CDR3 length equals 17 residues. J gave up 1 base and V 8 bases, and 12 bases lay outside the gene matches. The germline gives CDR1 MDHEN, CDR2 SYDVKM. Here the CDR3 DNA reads TGTGCCAGCTATAGACGATACGGACTAGCGGGCACAGATACGCAGTATTTT. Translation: CASYRRYGLAGTDTQYF.

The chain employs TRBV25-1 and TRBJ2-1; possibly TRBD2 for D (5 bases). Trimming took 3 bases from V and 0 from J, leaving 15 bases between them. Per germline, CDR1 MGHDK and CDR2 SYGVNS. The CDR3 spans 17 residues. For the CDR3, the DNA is TGTGCCAGCAGTGAGACTCCAAGCGGAGGCTCCTACAATGAGCAGTTCTTC. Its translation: CASSETPSGGSYNEQFF.

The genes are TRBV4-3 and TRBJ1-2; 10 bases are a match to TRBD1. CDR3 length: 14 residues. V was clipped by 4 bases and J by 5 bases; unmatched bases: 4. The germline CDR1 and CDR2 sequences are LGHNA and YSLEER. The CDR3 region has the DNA TGCGCCAGCAGCCCGGGACAGGGGAGGTATGGCTACACCTTC. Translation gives CASSPGQGRYGYTF.